This T cell receptor (beta chain) was identified in a study of blood T cell repertoires in COVID-19. Assay used: immunoSEQ multiplex PCR; TCRdb lists only in-frame clones, some missing. The table lists around 120,000 clones, approximately 80% of them singletons. Germline assignment: CDR1 LNHDA and CDR2 SQIVND (reference sequence). The trim removed 4 bases at V and 0 bases at J, leaving 7 bases unmatched. The CDR3 loop spans 16 amino acids. The clonotype comes from a woman aged 80 or over with acute or convalescent COVID-19. The V and J genes are TRBV19 and TRBJ1-1; 8 positions match TRBD1. The sequenced sample consisted of peripheral blood. CDR3 DNA: TGTGCCAGTAGTAACGGACAGGGATTTATGAACACTGAAGCTTTCTTT. Residues: CASSNGQGFMNTEAFF.